The 6 T cell receptor beta chains given below trace back to one sample, sequenced in a study of blood T cell repertoires in COVID-19. Repertoires were generated with immunoSEQ multiplex PCR, while TCRdb's copy carries only in-frame clones and drops some. This table has roughly 430,000 clones, roughly 88% appearing once. Sample: PBMCs or T cells enriched from blood (not recorded which). The receptors shown here come from a woman in her thirties or forties with acute COVID-19.

The V call is TRBV6-6, the J call TRBJ2-7; 7 bases align to TRBD1. The ends lost 2 bases at V and 3 bases at J; junction bases unmatched: 4. The CDR3 contains 14 residues. Germline assignment: CDR1 MNHNY and CDR2 SVGAGI (reference sequence). CDR3 bases: TGTGCCAGCAGTTACCCCGGGACAGTCTACGAGCAGTACTTC. Translating gives CASSYPGTVYEQYF.

V gene TRBV5-1 combines with J gene TRBJ1-1; D may be TRBD1 (5 bases). Trimming took off 0 bases at V and 4 bases at J, with 10 bases between the two ends. Germline V lookup: CDR1 SGHRS, CDR2 YFSETQ. This CDR3 comprises 14 residues. The CDR3 loop is CASSLDPGGTEAFF. The CDR3 bases are TGCGCCAGCAGCTTGGATCCGGGGGGCACTGAAGCTTTCTTT.

The V call is TRBV5-1, the J call TRBJ1-3; 8 nucleotides match TRBD1. The CDR3 extends over 14 amino acids. Losses at the gene ends were 6 bases for V and 3 bases for J; bases not matched to a gene: 5. Germline CDR1 SGHRS, CDR2 YFSETQ. The CDR3 region is CASNPGGVGNTIYF. The DNA for the CDR3 is TGCGCCAGCAACCCAGGGGGCGTTGGAAACACCATATATTTT.

This clone occurred a few times. The CDR3 is CASSELPTVNTEAFF. DNA of the CDR3: TGTGCCAGCAGTGAGTTGCCGACAGTTAACACTGAAGCTTTCTTT. This rearrangement joins TRBV6-1 to TRBJ1-1; TRBD1 might be the D (5 bases). The CDR3 length is 15 residues. The germline V gene encodes CDR1 MNHNS and CDR2 SASEGT. V was cut by 3 bases and J by 2 bases, with 13 bases left in between.

This rearrangement joins TRBV13 to TRBJ2-5, with TRBD2 matching over 11 bases. This CDR3 comprises 15 residues. The germline V gene has CDR1 PRHDT and CDR2 FYEKMQ (reference sequence). After removal of 4 bases from V and 2 bases from J, the junction contained 3 bases not matched to a gene. CDR3 residues: CASSSGTSGQETQYF. DNA of the CDR3: TGTGCCAGCAGCTCCGGGACTAGCGGACAAGAGACCCAGTACTTC.

This chain uses TRBV6-1 with TRBJ1-6; D not resolved. The CDR3 is made up of 17 amino acids. Germline CDR1 MNHNS, CDR2 SASEGT. Trimming removed 1 base at V and 4 bases at J, with 14 bases between. CDR3 nucleotides: TGTGCCAGCAGTGAAGGGTCAGGACTCTTTTATAATTCACCCCTCCACTTT. It yields the protein CASSEGSGLFYNSPLHF.